The clone carrying this T cell receptor (beta chain) showed up just a few times. Its antigen is undetermined. RNA transcripts served as the template for amplifying TCR beta CDR3 regions. A set of HTBI primers served as the primers for a first-round RT-PCR of the TCR CDR3. TCRdb processed the multiplex PCR reads anew with MiXCR; each CDR3 protein has one entry. The sample has fewer than 450,000 distinct CDR3 sequences, roughly 15% seen once. With a duration under 2 months, the hyperthyroidism was newly diagnosed in patients aged 18 to 65. Fresh peripheral blood, more than 8 ml of it, supplied the PBMCs. The data originate from a study of T cells in Graves' hyperthyroidism and ophthalmopathy. Regarding the study as a whole: Before onset, ophthalmopathy was predicted by the model a median 6.5 months earlier. By a 13 V-J model, ophthalmopathy was set apart from stable hyperthyroidism.

Germline lookup yields CDR1 DFQATT and CDR2 SNEGSKA (reference sequence). With V trimmed by 6 bases and J by 5 bases, 14 bases remained unmatched. This CDR3 region has 16 residues. The receptor was isolated from a woman aged 25 to 45 with Graves' hyperthyroidism that later progressed to Graves' ophthalmopathy. The specimen was blood. The genes are TRBV20-1 and TRBJ1-1, with 11 bases matching TRBD1. CDR3 bases: TGCAGTGCCCAACCCGGACAGGGGGCGCGGAGGACTGAAGCTTTCTTT. Translation gives CSAQPGQGARRTEAFF.